The TCR beta chain described here comes from a study of T cells in Graves' hyperthyroidism and ophthalmopathy. Study-level findings and limits: The blood repertoire included most of the expanded thyroid clonotypes above 0.001.

This clonotype was recorded many times. The antigen is not known. Hyperthyroidism patients were newly diagnosed, had disease duration under 2 months, and were aged 18 to 65 years. Exclusion of patients followed from uncontrolled infection, other autoimmune disease, pregnancy or lactation. TCR beta CDR3 region amplification was performed from RNA transcripts. The HTBI primer set drove a first-round RT-PCR of the TCR CDR3. One entry per CDR3 protein, called by TCRdb with MiXCR from the multiplex PCR reads. The profile shows about 710,000 distinct CDR3 sequences, 16% of them singletons. This receptor was taken from a man aged 18 to 35 with Graves' hyperthyroidism. The material sequenced was blood.

The CDR3 DNA reads TGTGCCAGCTCAAAGGAGGGGGTTCAGCCCCAGCATTTT. Translation: CASSKEGVQPQHF. The genes are TRBV18 and TRBJ1-5; TRBD1 is a possible D gene (6 bases). The germline V gene encodes CDR1 KGHSH and CDR2 LQKENI. The ends were cut back, 5 bases at V and 6 bases at J, with 11 bases in the middle. The CDR3 has 13 amino acids.